The next 16 T cell receptor beta chains were all read from a single sample in a study of blood T cell repertoires in COVID-19 (dated by TCRdb to 2019 to 2021). The library was built by means of the immunoSEQ multiplex PCR assay. The source is immuneACCESS, and TCRdb retained only in-frame sequences with V and J called. Part of the clones is not carried over; for the studies checked, unresolved V genes explain less than half of this, and the remainder is unexplained. This sample lists over 300,000 clones; approximately 83% were detected once. The leading ten clones occupy around 2.2% of the sample. Sequenced sample: PBMCs or T cells enriched from blood (not recorded which). All receptors derive from a man aged 25-45 years who had recovered from COVID-19.

The chain combines TRBV7-9 with TRBJ2-2, with D hard to call. Between the trimmed V and J ends, which lost 2 bases and 4 bases, there was a span of 5 bases. CDR3 length: 13 amino acids. The germline V gene has CDR1 SEHNR and CDR2 FQNEAQ (reference sequence). CDR3: CASSLLFTGELFF. The CDR3 DNA reads TGTGCCAGCAGCTTATTATTCACCGGGGAGCTGTTTTTT.

V is TRBV12-3 or TRBV12-4 and J is TRBJ2-3, with D uncertain. The CDR3 is 12 amino acids. Trimming left V 5 bases short and J 4 bases short, with 7 bases between. The chain's CDR3 is CASSNGPDTQYF. CDR3 DNA sequence: TGTGCCAGCAGTAACGGTCCAGATACGCAGTATTTT.

The DNA for the CDR3 is TGTGCCAGTAGTGCCGGGACAGGGGACTATGGCTACACCTTC. Its protein product is CASSAGTGDYGYTF. J is TRBJ1-2 and V is TRBV19; TRBD1 agrees at 10 bases. The CDR3 is made up of 14 amino acids. Unmatched junction bases numbered 3, after V lost 5 bases and J lost 3 bases. Germline V gene lookup returns CDR1 LNHDA and CDR2 SQIVND (reference sequence).

The CDR3 sequence is CASSPTHAQAFF. The CDR3 coding sequence is TGTGCCAGCTCACCGACACACGCCCAAGCTTTCTTT. The chain uses TRBV18 and TRBJ1-1; D ambiguous. The CDR3 has 12 amino acids. Germline assignment: CDR1 KGHSH and CDR2 LQKENI. Trimming pared 3 bases from V and 9 bases from J, leaving 11 bases between.

The chain carries TRBV21-1 and TRBJ1-2. TRBV21-1 is a known pseudogene. The CDR3 loop spans 12 amino acids. The CDR3 nucleotides are TGTGCCAGCAGTGAGGGCACCTATGGCTACACCTTC. Residues: CASSEGTYGYTF.

This chain connects TRBV10-3 to TRBJ1-5; 8 nucleotides line up with TRBD1. The CDR3 covers 18 residues. Per germline, CDR1 ENHRY and CDR2 SYGVKD. V lost 0 bases to trimming and J lost 0 bases; unmatched junction nucleotides: 7. DNA for the CDR3: TGTGCCATCAGTGAGTCGGCAGGGGGCTATTATAGCAATCAGCCCCAGCATTTT. As protein: CAISESAGGYYSNQPQHF.

The chain employs TRBV11-3 and TRBJ2-5, with 10 positions matching TRBD1. Germline V gives CDR1 SGHNT, CDR2 YENEEA. J was trimmed by 5 bases and V by 1 base; bases with no gene match: 4. This CDR3 is 15 amino acids long. CDR3: CASSLVGTGVETQYF. CDR3 nucleotides: TGTGCCAGCAGCTTAGTTGGGACAGGGGTCGAGACCCAGTACTTC.

The chain employs TRBV6-5 and TRBJ1-3; no reliable D call. V lost 7 bases to trimming and J lost 0 bases, with 10 bases between them. This CDR3 is 14 amino acids long. Germline assignment: CDR1 MNHEY and CDR2 SVGAGI. CDR3 region: CASMFGDSGNTIYF. The CDR3 coding sequence is TGTGCCAGCATGTTCGGGGACTCTGGAAACACCATATATTTT.

As DNA, the CDR3 is TGTGCCAGCAGCCTATATGGCTACACCTTC. As protein: CASSLYGYTF. The V and J genes are TRBV21-1 and TRBJ1-2. TRBV21-1 is a pseudogene segment. This CDR3 has 10 residues.

The J gene is TRBJ2-7, the V gene TRBV2, with 10 bases that match TRBD1. CDR1 is SNHLY and CDR2 is FYNNEI in the germline V gene. The V and J ends lost 5 bases and 4 bases, in that order; junction bases with no gene match: 8. CDR3 length: 15 amino acids. CDR3 loop: CASSQGQGVSYEQYF. CDR3 in DNA: TGTGCCAGCAGTCAAGGACAGGGGGTCTCATACGAGCAGTACTTC. The variable domain in full, with the rest retrieved from reference TRBV2 and TRBJ2-7, is EPEVTQTPSHQVTQMGQEVILRCVPISNHLYFYWYRQILGQKVEFLVSFYNNEISEKSEIFDDQFSVERPDGSNFTLKIRSTKLEDSAMYFCASSQGQGVSYEQYFGPGTRLTVT.

The table lists this clone with a count of one. V is TRBV30 and J is TRBJ1-2; D perhaps matches TRBD1 (5 bases). The V and J ends lost 1 base and 3 bases respectively, with 15 bases between them. Germline-derived CDR1 and CDR2 are GTSNPN and SVGIG (reference sequence). The CDR3 totals 15 residues. DNA for the CDR3: TGTGCCTGGAGTGGGGTAATAAAAGGGGACTATGGCTACACCTTC. Amino acid sequence: CAWSGVIKGDYGYTF.

The chain recombines TRBV27 with TRBJ2-5; D gene unclear. V was cut by 2 bases and J by 1 base, with 8 bases left in between. The CDR3 runs to 14 residues. In germline, CDR1 is MNHEY, CDR2 SMNVEV (reference sequence). CDR3 bases: TGTGCCAGCAGTTTAACAGTACCCCAAGAGACCCAGTACTTC. Translation gives CASSLTVPQETQYF.

V usage is TRBV7-3 and J usage is TRBJ2-1; D perhaps matches TRBD1 (6 bases). Germline CDR1 reads SGHTA; CDR2 reads FQGTGA. The CDR3 loop spans 16 amino acids. V lost 5 bases, J lost 6 bases, and 20 bases lay in between. CDR3 sequence: CASSRIPGAMSNEQFF. The CDR3 DNA is TGTGCCAGCAGCCGGATTCCAGGGGCGATGAGCAATGAGCAGTTCTTC.

This chain uses TRBV6-1 with TRBJ1-6, with D perhaps matching TRBD1 (5 bases). The CDR3 sequence is 15 residues long. V lost 2 bases and J lost 7, with 12 bases in between. CDR1 and CDR2 from the germline V gene are MNHNS and SASEGT. DNA for the CDR3: TGTGCCAGCAGTGAATTCGGTCAGGGAAATTCACCCCTCCACTTT. This gives the protein CASSEFGQGNSPLHF.

The chain carries TRBV28 and TRBJ1-1, with a possible D match to TRBD1 (5 bases). The CDR3 sequence is 14 residues long. Trimming took 9 bases from V and 4 from J, leaving 18 bases between them. Germline V gene sequence: CDR1 MDHEN, CDR2 SYDVKM. The CDR3 DNA sequence: TGTGCCAGTTGCACTTTTCTCGGGGGCACTGAAGCTTTCTTT. Protein sequence: CASCTFLGGTEAFF.

J is TRBJ1-1 and V is TRBV5-1, with D possibly TRBD1 on 5 matching bases. The CDR3 runs 15 residues. With 4 bases removed from V and 0 bases from J, the gap between germline ends came to 13 bases. Germline-derived CDR1 and CDR2 are SGHRS and YFSETQ. CDR3 sequence (DNA): TGCGCCAGCAGCCCTCAGGGAGGGTTGAACACTGAAGCTTTCTTT. Translating gives CASSPQGGLNTEAFF. Full variable domain (remainder filled in from reference TRBV5-1 and TRBJ1-1): KAGVTQTPRYLIKTRGQQVTLSCSPISGHRSVSWYQQTPGQGLQFLFEYFSETQRNKGNFPGRFSGRQFSNSRSEMNVSTLELGDSALYLCASSPQGGLNTEAFFGQGTRLTVV.